This TCR beta chain was recorded in a study of T-cell reconstitution after alpha-beta-depleted transplantation in children. Overall study results and limits: Some patients owed their high day-60 TCRbeta diversity to surviving recipient T cells and thymic progenitors. Most T-cell counts and diversity one year after the transplant came from T cells that were newly produced. Reported findings indicate that, about two months after transplant, alpha-beta T cells came from several hundred expanded clones, which were derived from non-depleted graft cells.

Preparing the TCRbeta library involved the use of unique molecular identifiers. Each CDR3 protein is one row after TCRdb ran MiXCR on the PCR reads. Among roughly 670,000 distinct CDR3 sequences, over 10% were seen once, and the ten largest hold 0.79%. This clonotype was recorded a few times. The target antigen is unknown. Source: PBMCs, taken before TCRalphabeta/CD19-depleted stem cell transplant. This clonotype was sampled from a girl aged 2-10 years with congenital amegakaryocytic thrombocytopenia, due to receive a stem cell transplant.

Written as DNA, the CDR3 is TGCGCCAGCAGCCCGATATGGACCTCCCTCACCTACGAGCAGTACTTC. It encodes CASSPIWTSLTYEQYF. This chain uses TRBV5-1 with TRBJ2-7; D not certain. The CDR3 covers 16 residues. CDR1 SGHRS and CDR2 YFSETQ come from the germline V gene. V lost 4 bases, J lost 2 bases, and 19 bases lay in between.